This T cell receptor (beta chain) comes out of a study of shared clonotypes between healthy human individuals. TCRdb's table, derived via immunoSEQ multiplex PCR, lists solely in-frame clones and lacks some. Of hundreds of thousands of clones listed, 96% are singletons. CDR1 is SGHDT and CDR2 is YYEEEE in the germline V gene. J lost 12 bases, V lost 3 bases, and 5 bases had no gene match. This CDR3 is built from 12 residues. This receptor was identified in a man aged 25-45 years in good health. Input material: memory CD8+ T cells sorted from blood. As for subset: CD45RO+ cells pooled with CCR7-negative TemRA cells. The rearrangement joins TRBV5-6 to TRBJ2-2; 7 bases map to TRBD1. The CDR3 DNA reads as TGTGCCAGCAGCTCGACAGGGTTGAAGCTGTTTTTT. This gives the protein CASSSTGLKLFF.